The TCR beta chain described here comes from a study of T cell repertoires in ileal Crohn's disease. The overall study: Thiopurines (around twelve) or anti-TNF agents (approximately 20) were given postoperatively to about half.

This clone is a singleton in its sample. Its antigen is as yet unknown. CDR1 and CDR2 (germline): SGHAT, FQNNGV. The CDR3 loop spans 14 amino acids. The V segment lost 5 bases and the J segment 5 bases; nucleotides outside the gene matches: 6. The method was immunoSEQ multiplex PCR; TCRdb's version includes in-frame clones alone and lacks a portion of them. The sample lists roughly 7,400 clones; roughly 81% were seen once. The study's findings and limits: Compared with non-smokers, active smokers at surgery showed more clonal expansions.

The chain recombines TRBV11-2 with TRBJ1-1, with TRBD1 identical over 9 bases. The TCR originated in an adult with Crohn's disease. The sample taken for sequencing was ileal tissue. Written as DNA, the CDR3 is TGTGCCAGCAGCCCGGACAGGGGATGGACTGAAGCTTTCTTT. It translates to CASSPDRGWTEAFF.